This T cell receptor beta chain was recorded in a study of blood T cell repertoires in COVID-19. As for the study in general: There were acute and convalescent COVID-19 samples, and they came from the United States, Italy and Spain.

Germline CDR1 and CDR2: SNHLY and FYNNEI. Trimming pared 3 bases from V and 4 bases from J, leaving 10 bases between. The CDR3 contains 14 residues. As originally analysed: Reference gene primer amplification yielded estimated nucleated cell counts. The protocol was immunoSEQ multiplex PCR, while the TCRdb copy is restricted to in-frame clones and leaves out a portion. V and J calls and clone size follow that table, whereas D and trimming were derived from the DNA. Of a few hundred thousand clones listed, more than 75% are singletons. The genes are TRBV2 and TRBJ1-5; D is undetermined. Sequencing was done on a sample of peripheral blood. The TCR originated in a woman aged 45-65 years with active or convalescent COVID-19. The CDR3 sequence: CASSDRSSNQPQHF. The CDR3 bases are TGTGCCAGCAGTGATAGGAGCTCTAATCAGCCCCAGCATTTT.